These 4 T cell receptor beta chains originate from one sample sequenced in a study of shared clonotypes between healthy human individuals. The repertoire was sequenced with immunoSEQ multiplex PCR; TCRdb's copy has only in-frame clones and lacks some. The sample shows approximately 320,000 clones, around nine tenths of them seen only once. Sequenced: memory CD8+ T cells sorted from blood. The subset here: CD45RO+ cells pooled with CCR7-negative TemRA cells. Receptors originate from a man between 18 and 35 years old in good health.

This clone was detected once. The gene calls are TRBV6-5 and TRBJ2-2; 7 nucleotides align to TRBD2. V shed 2 bases and J 4 bases; nucleotides not matched to a gene: 7. There are 16 residues in the CDR3. The germline V gene has CDR1 MNHEY and CDR2 SVGAGI. The CDR3 DNA reads TGTGCCAGCAGTTACGGGACTATAGGAGGCACCGGGGAGCTGTTTTTT. This encodes CASSYGTIGGTGELFF.

J is TRBJ2-7 and V is TRBV6-1; no firm D call. The CDR3 length is 14 residues. CDR1 MNHNS and CDR2 SASEGT come from the germline V gene. V shed 3 bases and J shed 5 bases, with 14 bases lying between them. Written as DNA, the CDR3 is TGTGCCAGCAGTGATTTGGTAGGGTACCACGAGCAGTACTTC. Translated: CASSDLVGYHEQYF.

This chain connects TRBV27 to TRBJ1-2; 11 bases line up with TRBD1. V shed 5 bases and J 2 bases; nucleotides not matched to a gene: 4. The germline CDR1 and CDR2 sequences are MNHEY and SMNVEV (reference sequence). The CDR3 is 15 residues long. CDR3 amino acids: CASSTRTGGNYGYTF. In nucleotides, the CDR3 is TGTGCCAGCAGTACCCGGACAGGGGGCAACTATGGCTACACCTTC.

V and J are TRBV27 and TRBJ1-1; D perhaps matches TRBD1 (5 bases). The CDR3 totals 13 residues. Germline CDR1 is MNHEY and CDR2 is SMNVEV (reference sequence). The ends were cut back, 6 bases at V and 1 base at J, with 9 bases in the middle. CDR3 loop: CASSWTTNTEAFF. The CDR3 DNA reads as TGTGCCAGCAGCTGGACAACGAACACTGAAGCTTTCTTT.